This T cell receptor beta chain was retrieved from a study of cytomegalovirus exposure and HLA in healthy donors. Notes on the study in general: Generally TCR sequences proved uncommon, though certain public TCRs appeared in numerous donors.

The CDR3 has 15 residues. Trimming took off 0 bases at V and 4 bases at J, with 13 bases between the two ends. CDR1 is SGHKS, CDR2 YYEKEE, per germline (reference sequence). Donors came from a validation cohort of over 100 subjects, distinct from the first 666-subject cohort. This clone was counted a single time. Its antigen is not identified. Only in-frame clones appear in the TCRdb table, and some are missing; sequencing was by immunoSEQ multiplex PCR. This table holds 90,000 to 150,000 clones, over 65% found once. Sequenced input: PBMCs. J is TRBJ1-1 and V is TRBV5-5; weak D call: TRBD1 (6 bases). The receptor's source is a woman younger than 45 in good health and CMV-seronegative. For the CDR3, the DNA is TGTGCCAGCAGCTTGGGGCAGGGGTATAGCACTGAAGCTTTCTTT. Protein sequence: CASSLGQGYSTEAFF.